These 10 T cell receptor beta chains were sequenced from one sample in a study of regulatory T cells in long-lasting Graves disease. Time point indicated: newly diagnosed GD, antithyroid drugs for less than 3 months. With RNA extracted from PBMCs as input, the TCR library was made. Both iRepertoire HTBI primers and Arm-PCR of CDR3 regions were used to build the TCR beta libraries. TCRdb reanalysed the multiplex PCR reads using MiXCR and keeps one entry per CDR3 protein. The repertoire holds 350,000 to 550,000 distinct CDR3 sequences, with around 17% as singletons. These data also featured in a second study, about T cells in Graves' hyperthyroidism and ophthalmopathy.

The specimen was peripheral blood mononuclear cells (PBMCs), collected at new diagnosis, from a patient treated with antithyroid drugs. The receptors shown here come from a woman between 18 and 29 years old with Graves disease.

This clonotype was recorded at least ten times. The gene calls are TRBV20-1 and TRBJ2-1; 7 nucleotides line up with TRBD1. J lost 4 bases, V lost 2 bases, and 8 bases had no gene match. Germline CDR1 and CDR2: DFQATT and SNEGSKA (reference sequence). The CDR3 has 15 amino acids. As DNA, the CDR3 is TGCAGTGCTAGACCTCCCGGGACAGCTTACAATGAGCAGTTCTTC. This gives the protein CSARPPGTAYNEQFF.

Of note for this clonotype: This may be a read error, as it is one base from a much larger clone. V is TRBV11-1 and J is TRBJ2-3, with D perhaps TRBD1 or TRBD2 (5 bases each). CDR1 is SGHAT, CDR2 FQDESV, per germline (reference sequence). The CDR3 runs to 12 residues. In nucleotides, the CDR3 is TGTGCCAGCAGCTCGGGACGGGATATGCAGTATTTT. This codes for CASSSGRDMQYF.

The table lists this clonotype with a few counts. V is TRBV28 and J is TRBJ2-5, with D perhaps given as TRBD1 or TRBD2 (5 bases each). From germline, CDR1 is MDHEN and CDR2 SYDVKM. This CDR3 has 15 residues. Trimming left V 3 bases short and J 0 bases short, with 11 bases between. This chain's CDR3 is CASSLERGYQETQYF. DNA of the CDR3: TGTGCCAGCAGTTTGGAGAGGGGCTACCAAGAGACCCAGTACTTC.

The chain couples TRBV12-3 or TRBV12-4 to TRBJ2-2; TRBD2 aligns across 7 bases. The CDR3 extends over 18 amino acids. V lost 0 bases, J lost 4 bases, and 11 bases stayed unmatched. CDR3 region: CASSLALGAGVITGELFF. CDR3 bases: TGTGCCAGCAGTTTAGCGCTTGGGGCGGGAGTTATCACCGGGGAGCTGTTTTTT.

With regard to this clonotype: Given a much more abundant clone one base away, this may be a read error. The chain is built from TRBV20-1 and TRBJ2-2, with D perhaps assigned TRBD1 or TRBD2 (7 bases each). CDR1 is DFQATT, CDR2 SNEGSKA, per germline (reference sequence). The CDR3 covers 15 residues. The CDR3 nucleotides read TGCAGTGCTATCCCAGGGGGAGGGAACACCGGGGAGCCGTTTTTT. Its translation is CSAIPGGGNTGEPFF.

This clonotype was counted ten times or more. This chain connects TRBV7-2 to TRBJ2-4; 12 bases align to TRBD1. The V segment lost 5 bases and the J segment 8 bases; nucleotides outside the gene matches: 13. Germline V CDR1 and CDR2: SGHTA, FQGNSA. The CDR3 is 17 amino acids. Here the CDR3 DNA reads TGTGCCAGCAGCGACTCTCCCCGGGACAGGGGGCGGCACATTCAGTACTTC. Translated, it gives CASSDSPRDRGRHIQYF.

The chain is built from TRBV24-1 and TRBJ2-7, with TRBD1 matching over 9 bases. This CDR3 is 13 amino acids long. J gave up 3 bases and V 5 bases, and 1 base lay outside the gene matches. Germline CDR1 is KGHDR and CDR2 is SFDVKD. The CDR3 loop reads CATSAGQGYEQYF. The DNA of the CDR3 is TGTGCCACCAGTGCGGGACAGGGCTACGAGCAGTACTTC.

The chain employs TRBV7-6 and TRBJ2-3; D is tentatively TRBD1 or TRBD2 (5 bases each). V shed 5 bases and J shed 1 base, with 10 bases lying between them. CDR3 length: 14 residues. The germline gives CDR1 SGHVS, CDR2 FNYEAQ. The CDR3 here is CASSPGTGTDTQYF. As DNA, the CDR3 is TGTGCCAGCAGCCCCGGGACGGGCACAGATACGCAGTATTTT.

This clonotype was counted at least ten times. The chain uses TRBV13 and TRBJ2-7, with a weak D call TRBD1 (6 bases). The CDR3 is 15 amino acids. Trimming stripped 0 bases from V and 2 bases from J, with 11 bases between. The V gene's germline CDR1 is PRHDT and CDR2 FYEKMQ (reference sequence). The CDR3 reads CASSLGQGRAYEQYF. As DNA, the CDR3 is TGTGCCAGCAGCTTAGGACAGGGAAGGGCCTACGAGCAGTACTTC.

Comment on this clonotype: A read error may explain this, as a much larger clone is one base away. The rearrangement uses TRBV13 and TRBJ2-5, with 10 bases that match TRBD2. The tail of the sequence fits TRBJ2-3 better, so the J call may be wrong. The CDR3 is made up of 13 amino acids. Germline CDR1 PRHDT, CDR2 FYEKMQ (reference sequence). The CDR3 reads CASSLLAGDAQYF. The DNA for the CDR3 is TGTGCCAGCAGCTTACTAGCGGGAGATGCGCAGTATTTT.